This entry is about one TCR beta chain. Its antigen is not known. This table comes from immunoSEQ multiplex PCR, and its TCRdb copy is limited to in-frame clones, with some not included. This table holds some 150,000 clones, approximately 90% found once. This sample was taken from a study of T cell responses to AZD1222 COVID-19 vaccine. Study in general: Second doses that came at about 4 or about 12 weeks were put together. Study results and caveats: Following two doses of AZD1222, Spike-specific TCR breadth and depth rose. Spike regions recognized by vaccine-associated CD4 TCRs spanned the protein, led by 160-218 and 743-854.

This CDR3 region has 21 residues. The germline V gene encodes CDR1 SGHTA and CDR2 FQGTGA. V was pared by 1 base and J by 0 bases, with 17 bases of the junction left unmatched. The gene calls are TRBV7-3 and TRBJ2-2; 7 bases match TRBD2. The source was peripheral blood, collected on day 0 of AZD1222 vaccination. The clonotype was recovered from an adult in good health. CDR3 sequence: CASSLRALGGRGFANTGELFF. CDR3 DNA sequence: TGTGCCAGCAGCTTAAGGGCCCTGGGCGGGAGAGGGTTCGCGAACACCGGGGAGCTGTTTTTT.